Listed below are T cell receptor beta chains from one sample, sequenced in a study of cytomegalovirus exposure and HLA in healthy donors. The repertoire was sequenced with immunoSEQ multiplex PCR; TCRdb's copy has only in-frame clones and lacks some. Of 150,000 to 200,000 clones listed, around 87% were seen once; the top ten hold under 2%. Material for sequencing was PBMCs. The origin of the receptors is a woman aged 18-30 years in good health and CMV-seronegative. Each CDR3 is given with its conserved first and last residue. Fields, in order: D gene, CDR3 length, V gene, J gene, CDR3 protein. The D gene is left open where the match is weak.

>TRBD2|17|TRBV11-2|TRBJ2-1
CASGRTSGGRGFSEQFF
>.|19|TRBV15|TRBJ1-4
CATSRVHLRSNLFNEKLFF
>TRBD1|14|TRBV7-9|TRBJ1-4
CASSRGDSNEKLFF
>.|12|TRBV6-5|TRBJ1-2
CASKAANYGYTF
>.|14|TRBV5-6|TRBJ1-1
CASSLGGGAEGAFF
>TRBD2|13|TRBV7-2|.
CASSWGGSYEQYF
>TRBD2|17|TRBV4-1|TRBJ2-3
CASSQGLIAGRTDTQYF
>.|13|TRBV5-1|TRBJ1-1
CASRSGGGSEAFF
>.|13|TRBV10-3|TRBJ1-1
CAISDSLGLEAFF
>.|11|TRBV11-3|TRBJ2-7
CASSLDGEQYF
>TRBD2|14|TRBV4-1|TRBJ2-5
CASSQEGGEETQYF
>TRBD1|14|TRBV7-9|TRBJ2-5
CASSLTGTGETQYF
>TRBD1|13|TRBV19|TRBJ1-1
CASGPTGTLGAFF
>TRBD1|14|TRBV7-8|TRBJ1-1
CASSPPGQQTEAFF
>.|13|TRBV5-1|TRBJ1-6
CASSLYRDSPLHF
>TRBD1|17|TRBV10-3|TRBJ1-1
CAIRGDRGRVGNTEAFF
>.|14|TRBV5-5|TRBJ1-1
CASSSREANTEAFF
>.|17|TRBV19|TRBJ2-1
CASSIDWDSGGHNEQFF
>.|16|TRBV19|TRBJ1-5
CASSMARGRSNQPQHF
>TRBD1|15|TRBV5-1|TRBJ2-1
CASSYRTGSYNEQFF